This T cell receptor (beta chain) emerged from a study of T cell responses to AZD1222 COVID-19 vaccine. Generated by immunoSEQ multiplex PCR, the TCRdb table keeps only in-frame clones and is missing some. The sample has some 87,000 clones, under 95% seen once. The length of the CDR3 is 12 residues. The germline CDR1 and CDR2 sequences are SEHNR and FQNEAQ (reference sequence). Trimming took 4 bases from V and 0 from J, leaving 2 bases between them. Sequencing used peripheral blood, obtained on day 0 of MenACWY control vaccination. The TCR was taken from an adult in good health. The rearrangement joins TRBV7-9 to TRBJ2-3; D remains unclear. CDR3 DNA sequence: TGTGCCAGCAGCTGGAGCACAGATACGCAGTATTTT. It yields the protein CASSWSTDTQYF.